Presented here are 22 T cell receptor beta chains from one specimen sequenced in a study of technical replicates of blood from a handful of donors. Clones were read by immunoSEQ multiplex PCR, and TCRdb kept only the in-frame ones, dropping some. The repertoire consists of tens of thousands of clones, with approximately 86% occurring once and the leading ten covering 4% to 5.5%. The sample comprised PBMCs. All receptors derive from a human donor in good health. Some clones in this sample may be carry-over from other donors' samples.

This sequence joins TRBV12-5 and TRBJ2-1; 7 nucleotides align to TRBD2. The CDR3 has 15 residues. The germline V gene encodes CDR1 LGHNT and CDR2 FRNRAP. J lost 1 base, V lost 7 bases, and 7 bases had no gene match. The CDR3 DNA is TGTGCTAGTGACACTGTCGGGGGGTCCTACAATGAGCAGTTCTTC. Translation gives CASDTVGGSYNEQFF.

The rearrangement links TRBV7-8 to TRBJ2-3; D not resolved. V was clipped by 3 bases and J by 0 bases, with 10 bases between them. The CDR3 has 15 residues. The germline CDR1 and CDR2 sequences are SGHVS and FQNEAQ. In nucleotides, the CDR3 is TGTGCCAGCAGCTTCGACGACTTTAGCACAGATACGCAGTATTTT. Protein: CASSFDDFSTDTQYF. Based on the CDR3 plus reference TRBV7-8 and TRBJ2-3, the full variable domain is GAGVSQSPRYKVAKRGQDVALRCDPISGHVSLFWYQQALGQGPEFLTYFQNEAQLDKSGLPSDRFFAERPEGSVSTLKIQRTQQEDSAVYLCASSFDDFSTDTQYFGPGTRLTVL.

The chain links TRBV9 to TRBJ2-1; unclear D gene. The germline CDR1 and CDR2 sequences are SGDLS and YYNGEE. Trimming shortened V by 3 bases and J by 7 bases, and 14 bases separated the two germline ends. The CDR3 extends over 14 amino acids. CDR3 nucleotide sequence: TGTGCCAGCAGCGGCAGTTCCCTAGGTAATGAGCAGTTCTTC. It encodes CASSGSSLGNEQFF.

The genes are TRBV9 and TRBJ2-7; the D gene is possibly TRBD2 (6 bases). V was cut by 0 bases and J by 2 bases, with 21 bases left in between. The CDR3 sequence is 18 residues long. Germline CDR1 reads SGDLS; CDR2 reads YYNGEE. This CDR3 reads CASSVEPSGSGQTYEQYF. In DNA, the CDR3 is TGTGCCAGCAGCGTAGAGCCTTCCGGTAGCGGACAAACCTACGAGCAGTACTTC. The full variable domain, its missing parts supplied by reference TRBV9 and TRBJ2-7, is DSGVTQTPKHLITATGQRVTLRCSPRSGDLSVYWYQQSLDQGLQFLIQYYNGEERAKGNILERFSAQQFPDLHSELNLSSLELGDSALYFCASSVEPSGSGQTYEQYFGPGTRLTVT.

This rearrangement joins TRBV4-3 to TRBJ1-3; 9 bases are shared with TRBD1. The V and J ends lost 0 bases and 0 bases, in that order; junction bases with no gene match: 9. The germline CDR1 and CDR2 sequences are LGHNA and YSLEER. The CDR3 spans 19 residues. CDR3 amino acids: CASSQDTTGGFTSGNTIYF. The CDR3 DNA is TGCGCCAGCAGCCAAGATACAACAGGGGGCTTCACCTCTGGAAACACCATATATTTT.

The genes are TRBV27 and TRBJ1-1; D not certain. The CDR3 runs 14 residues. CDR1 and CDR2 (germline): MNHEY, SMNVEV (reference sequence). Between the trimmed V and J ends, which lost 5 bases and 1 base, there was a span of 11 bases. CDR3 protein: CASSRGWGNTEAFF. CDR3 DNA: TGTGCCAGCAGTCGAGGGTGGGGGAACACTGAAGCTTTCTTT.

This chain links TRBV11-2 with TRBJ2-3, with D tentatively TRBD1 (6 bases). Deletions cut 4 bases from V and 4 bases from J, with 12 bases between. Germline V gene lookup returns CDR1 SGHAT and CDR2 FQNNGV. The CDR3 runs to 14 residues. The CDR3 spells CASSSRQEADTQYF. The CDR3 DNA is TGTGCCAGCAGCTCGCGACAGGAAGCAGATACGCAGTATTTT.

V is TRBV7-7 and J is TRBJ2-5; D is undetermined. Germline loops: CDR1 SSHAT, CDR2 FNYEAQ (reference sequence). This CDR3 contains 14 residues. V dropped 3 bases and J dropped 5 bases, with 13 bases sitting between them. The CDR3, as DNA: TGTGCCAGCAGCTTCTCATCAGCCGGGGAGACCCAGTACTTC. It yields the protein CASSFSSAGETQYF.

The rearrangement joins TRBV7-3 to TRBJ2-3; 8 bases are shared with TRBD1. V trimming: 5 bases; J trimming: 3 bases; junction bases outside the gene matches: 10. The germline V gene has CDR1 SGHTA and CDR2 FQGTGA. The CDR3 has 16 residues. The CDR3 protein is CASSTRQGLWTDTQYF. The CDR3 bases are TGTGCCAGCAGCACTAGACAGGGGCTTTGGACAGATACGCAGTATTTT.

V gene TRBV7-7 combines with J gene TRBJ2-5; 9 bases match TRBD1. Germline assignment: CDR1 SSHAT and CDR2 FNYEAQ (reference sequence). The V and J ends lost 6 bases and 6 bases, in that order; junction bases with no gene match: 8. This CDR3 has 14 amino acids. The CDR3 sequence is CASSFTGGAQTQYF. Written as DNA, the CDR3 is TGTGCCAGCAGTTTCACAGGGGGCGCGCAGACCCAGTACTTC.

The CDR3 loop is CSAGGPSGTSYTGELFF. As DNA, the CDR3 is TGCAGCGCTGGCGGACCATCCGGGACTAGTTACACCGGGGAGCTGTTTTTT. The J gene is TRBJ2-2, the V gene TRBV29-1; 8 bases are a match to TRBD2. The V gene end was trimmed by 7 bases and the J gene end by 3 bases; junction bases not matched to a gene: 16. The CDR3 runs to 17 residues. Germline CDR1 reads SQVTM; CDR2 reads ANQGSEA.

The sample holds one count of this clone. This chain connects TRBV6-5 to TRBJ2-1, with TRBD1 matching 9 bases. The germline gives CDR1 MNHEY, CDR2 SVGAGI. V shed 3 bases, J shed 4 bases, and the junction held 4 bases outside the gene matches. This CDR3 is built from 15 residues. The CDR3 region is CASSYGQGLYNEQFF. The CDR3 region has the DNA TGTGCCAGCAGTTATGGACAGGGGCTTTACAATGAGCAGTTCTTC.

This chain joins TRBV6-4 and TRBJ1-1, with D possibly TRBD1 on 6 matching bases. Trimming cost V 5 bases and J 1 base, with 8 bases left between them. The CDR3 contains 13 residues. Germline values: CDR1 MRHNA, CDR2 SNTAGT. CDR3 amino acids: CASSWTENTEAFF. The CDR3 DNA reads as TGTGCCAGCAGTTGGACAGAGAACACTGAAGCTTTCTTT.

The rearrangement uses TRBV13 and TRBJ2-7, with D tentatively TRBD1 (6 bases). CDR1 is PRHDT and CDR2 is FYEKMQ in the germline V gene (reference sequence). This CDR3 is 13 amino acids long. V shed 4 bases and J shed 6 bases, with 13 bases lying between them. The CDR3 is CASSYYREGEQYF. The CDR3 coding sequence is TGTGCCAGCAGCTACTACAGGGAAGGCGAGCAGTACTTC.

The chain employs TRBV4-1 and TRBJ2-7; D remains unclear. Germline CDR1 MGHRA, CDR2 YSYEKL. CDR3 size: 14 residues. The V gene lost 4 bases and the J gene lost 2 bases, with 12 bases spanning the gap. CDR3 nucleotide sequence: TGCGCCAGCAGCCTTACCCTAGAGGCCTACGAGCAGTACTTC. Translating it yields CASSLTLEAYEQYF.

This chain joins TRBV6-5 and TRBJ2-5, with D possibly TRBD1 on 5 matching bases. This CDR3 has 14 amino acids. Trimming took off 3 bases at V and 4 bases at J, with 12 bases between the two ends. CDR1 is MNHEY and CDR2 is SVGAGI in the germline V gene. For the CDR3, the DNA is TGTGCCAGCAGTTATGTCAGGGCAGGAGAGACCCAGTACTTC. Protein product: CASSYVRAGETQYF.

This chain joins TRBV2 and TRBJ1-6, with TRBD1 matching over 9 bases. Germline V gene sequence: CDR1 SNHLY, CDR2 FYNNEI. The CDR3 is 15 residues long. V gave up 6 bases and J gave up 6 bases; unmatched junction bases: 6. CDR3: CASRGTGFVNSPLHF. CDR3 DNA: TGTGCCAGCAGGGGGACAGGGTTTGTTAATTCACCCCTCCACTTT.

This clone has a handful of counts. The chain is built from TRBV9 and TRBJ2-3, with D perhaps matching TRBD2 (7 bases). V gave up 2 bases and J gave up 0 bases, with 16 bases separating them. CDR1 and CDR2 from the germline V gene are SGDLS and YYNGEE. CDR3 length equals 17 residues. The DNA of the CDR3 is TGTGCCAGCAGCGTGGAGGGGGGGCCTTATAGCACAGATACGCAGTATTTT. Translating gives CASSVEGGPYSTDTQYF.

The V and J genes are TRBV4-1 and TRBJ1-1, with D perhaps matching TRBD1 (6 bases). CDR3 length equals 15 residues. Germline CDR1 and CDR2: MGHRA and YSYEKL. Trimming removed 0 bases at V and 6 bases at J, with 14 bases between. Written as DNA, the CDR3 is TGCGCCAGCAGCCAAGAAGGAGGTGGGGGCGCTGAAGCTTTCTTT. Protein product: CASSQEGGGGAEAFF.

The V gene is TRBV27, the J gene TRBJ1-3; 7 nucleotides align to TRBD1. The CDR3 covers 16 residues. Germline values: CDR1 MNHEY, CDR2 SMNVEV (reference sequence). Germline trimming cut 5 bases from V and 0 bases from J; bases unmatched to any gene: 7. The CDR3 DNA reads as TGTGCCAGCAGTCCCCGACAGGGTCTCTCTGGAAACACCATATATTTT. Translating gives CASSPRQGLSGNTIYF.

The rearrangement joins TRBV6-1 to TRBJ1-4; D possibly corresponds to TRBD1 (5 bases). This CDR3 contains 13 residues. Per the germline V gene, CDR1 is MNHNS and CDR2 is SASEGT. V lost 4 bases and J lost 8, with 11 bases in between. The CDR3 DNA is TGTGCCAGCAGTGCCAGGGTGGGGGAAAAACTGTTTTTT. It yields the protein CASSARVGEKLFF.

This sequence joins TRBV4-3 and TRBJ1-6; TRBD1 might be the D (6 bases). Trimming stripped 0 bases from V and 7 bases from J, with 10 bases between. Germline CDR1 and CDR2: LGHNA and YSLEER. The CDR3 sequence is 15 residues long. CDR3 amino acids: CASSQEQGRNSPLHF. As DNA, the CDR3 is TGCGCCAGCAGCCAAGAACAGGGACGAAATTCACCCCTCCACTTT.